The clone carrying this T cell receptor beta chain was counted a few times. What it recognizes is unknown. Through a sample-barcoded 5' primer and a J-beta primer mix, a second PCR was run for roughly 6 to 11 cycles. From the 5' RACE reads, TCRdb called clonotypes with MiXCR, one entry per CDR3 protein. The data hold about 730,000 distinct CDR3 sequences, with roughly 43% observed a single time. The data originate from a study of blood T cells in healthy people across ages. General study findings and limits: Fewer expanded clones and more diversity marked long-lived versus aged donors. CMV status of donors was not determined, possibly confounding expanded clonotype changes.

The germline gives CDR1 SQVTM, CDR2 ANQGSEA. The CDR3 length is 13 residues. Trimming cost V 3 bases and J 1 base, with 9 bases left between them. The clonotype was recovered from a woman aged 55-69 years in good health. The sequencing sample was made of blood. The V and J genes are TRBV29-1 and TRBJ1-1; D is unresolved. DNA for the CDR3: TGCAGCGTTGAGTCGAGACAGAACACTGAAGCTTTCTTT. Protein product: CSVESRQNTEAFF. Variable domain in full (rest from reference TRBV29-1 and TRBJ1-1): SAVISQKPSRDICQRGTSLTIQCQVDSQVTMMFWYRQQPGQSLTLIATANQGSEATYESGFVIDKFPISRPNLTFSTLTVSNMSPEDSSIYLCSVESRQNTEAFFGQGTRLTVV.